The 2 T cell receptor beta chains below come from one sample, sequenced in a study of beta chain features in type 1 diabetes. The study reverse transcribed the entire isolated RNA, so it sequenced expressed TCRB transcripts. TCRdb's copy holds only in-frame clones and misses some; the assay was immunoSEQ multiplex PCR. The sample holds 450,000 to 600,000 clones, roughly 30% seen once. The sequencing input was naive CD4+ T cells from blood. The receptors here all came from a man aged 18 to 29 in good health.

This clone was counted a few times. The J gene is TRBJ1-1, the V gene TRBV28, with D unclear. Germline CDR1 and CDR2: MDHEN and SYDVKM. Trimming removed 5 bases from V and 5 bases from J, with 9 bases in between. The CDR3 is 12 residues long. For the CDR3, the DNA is TGTGCCAGCAGTCCGCCCTTAACTGAAGCTTTCTTT. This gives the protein CASSPPLTEAFF.

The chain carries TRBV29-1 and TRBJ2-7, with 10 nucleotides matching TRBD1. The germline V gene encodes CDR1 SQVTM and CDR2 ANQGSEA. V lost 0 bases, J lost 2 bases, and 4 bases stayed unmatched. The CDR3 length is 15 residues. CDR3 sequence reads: CSVEDRGTGAYEQYF. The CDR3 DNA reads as TGCAGCGTTGAAGATCGAGGGACAGGGGCCTACGAGCAGTACTTC.